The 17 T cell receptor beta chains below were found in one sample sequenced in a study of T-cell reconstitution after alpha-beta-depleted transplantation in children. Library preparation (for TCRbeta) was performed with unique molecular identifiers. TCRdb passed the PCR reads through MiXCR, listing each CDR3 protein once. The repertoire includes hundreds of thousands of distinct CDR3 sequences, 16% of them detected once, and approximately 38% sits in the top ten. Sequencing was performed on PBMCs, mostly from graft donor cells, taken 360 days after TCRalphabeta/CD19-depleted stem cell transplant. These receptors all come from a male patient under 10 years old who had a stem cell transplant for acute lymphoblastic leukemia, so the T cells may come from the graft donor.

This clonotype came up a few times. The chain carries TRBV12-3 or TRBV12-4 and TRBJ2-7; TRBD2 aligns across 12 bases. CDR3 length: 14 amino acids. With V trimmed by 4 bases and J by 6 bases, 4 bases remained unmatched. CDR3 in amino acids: CASSSALAGGEQYF. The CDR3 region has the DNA TGTGCCAGCAGTTCGGCACTAGCGGGAGGCGAGCAGTACTTC.

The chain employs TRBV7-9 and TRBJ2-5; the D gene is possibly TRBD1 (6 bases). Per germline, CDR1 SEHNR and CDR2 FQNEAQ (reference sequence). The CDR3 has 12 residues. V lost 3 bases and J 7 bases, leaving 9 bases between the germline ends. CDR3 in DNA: TGTGCCAGCAGCTTCTCACAGGGGACCCAGTACTTC. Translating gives CASSFSQGTQYF.

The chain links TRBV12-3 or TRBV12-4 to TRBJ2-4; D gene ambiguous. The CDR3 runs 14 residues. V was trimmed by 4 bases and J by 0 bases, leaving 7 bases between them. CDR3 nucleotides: TGTGCCAGCAGTTCCAGTCTAGCCAAAAACATTCAGTACTTC. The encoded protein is CASSSSLAKNIQYF.

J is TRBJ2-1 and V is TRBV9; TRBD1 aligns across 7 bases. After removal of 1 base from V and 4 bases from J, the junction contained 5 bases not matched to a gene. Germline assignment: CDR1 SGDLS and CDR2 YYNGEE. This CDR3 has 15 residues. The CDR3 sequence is CASSVSGQPYNEQFF. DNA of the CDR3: TGTGCCAGCAGCGTATCGGGACAGCCATACAATGAGCAGTTCTTC.

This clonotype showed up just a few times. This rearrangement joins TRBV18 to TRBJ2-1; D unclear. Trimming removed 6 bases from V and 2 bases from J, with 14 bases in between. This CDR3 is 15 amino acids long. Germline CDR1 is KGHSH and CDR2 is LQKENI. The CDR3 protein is CASSPTDVPYNEQFF. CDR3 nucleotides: TGTGCCAGCTCCCCTACGGACGTACCCTACAATGAGCAGTTCTTC.

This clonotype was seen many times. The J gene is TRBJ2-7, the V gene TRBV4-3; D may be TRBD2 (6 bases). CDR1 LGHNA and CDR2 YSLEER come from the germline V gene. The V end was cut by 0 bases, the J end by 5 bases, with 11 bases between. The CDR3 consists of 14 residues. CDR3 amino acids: CASSQDLGGNEQYF. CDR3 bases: TGCGCCAGCAGCCAAGATCTTGGAGGGAACGAGCAGTACTTC.

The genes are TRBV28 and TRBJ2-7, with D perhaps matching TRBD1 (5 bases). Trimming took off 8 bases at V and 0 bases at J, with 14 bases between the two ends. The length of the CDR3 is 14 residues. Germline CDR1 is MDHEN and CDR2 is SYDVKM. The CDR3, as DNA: TGTGCCAGCGGTCCGATGGGGCCCTCCTACGAGCAGTACTTC. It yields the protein CASGPMGPSYEQYF.

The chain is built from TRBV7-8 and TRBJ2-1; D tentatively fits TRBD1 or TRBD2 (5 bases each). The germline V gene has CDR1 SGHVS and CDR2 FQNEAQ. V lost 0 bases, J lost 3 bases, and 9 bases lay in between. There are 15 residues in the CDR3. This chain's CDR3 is CASSLALGRYNEQFF. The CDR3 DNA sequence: TGTGCCAGCAGCTTAGCCTTGGGACGCTACAATGAGCAGTTCTTC.

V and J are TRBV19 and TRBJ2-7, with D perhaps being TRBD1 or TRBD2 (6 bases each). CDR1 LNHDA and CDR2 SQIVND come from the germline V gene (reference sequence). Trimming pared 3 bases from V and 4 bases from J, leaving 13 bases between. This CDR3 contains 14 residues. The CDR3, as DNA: TGTGCCAGTAGTATCGGAGGGGGGAGGTACGAGCAGTACTTC. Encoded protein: CASSIGGGRYEQYF.

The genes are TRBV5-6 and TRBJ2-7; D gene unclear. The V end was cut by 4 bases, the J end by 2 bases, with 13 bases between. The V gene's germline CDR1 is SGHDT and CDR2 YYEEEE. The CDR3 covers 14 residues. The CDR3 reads CASSLDGAPYEQYF. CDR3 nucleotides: TGTGCCAGCAGCCTGGACGGAGCGCCCTACGAGCAGTACTTC.

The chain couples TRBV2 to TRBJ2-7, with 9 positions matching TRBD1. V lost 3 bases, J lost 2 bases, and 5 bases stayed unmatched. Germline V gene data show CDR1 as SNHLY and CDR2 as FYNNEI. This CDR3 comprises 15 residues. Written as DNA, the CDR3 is TGTGCCAGCAGTGAGGGACACAGGGGGCCCTACGAGCAGTACTTC. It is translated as CASSEGHRGPYEQYF.

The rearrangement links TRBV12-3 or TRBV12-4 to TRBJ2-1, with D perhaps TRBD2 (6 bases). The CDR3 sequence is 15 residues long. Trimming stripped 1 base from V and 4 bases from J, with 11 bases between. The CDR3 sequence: CASSLDGRGYNEQFF. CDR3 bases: TGTGCCAGCAGTTTAGACGGGAGAGGATACAATGAGCAGTTCTTC.

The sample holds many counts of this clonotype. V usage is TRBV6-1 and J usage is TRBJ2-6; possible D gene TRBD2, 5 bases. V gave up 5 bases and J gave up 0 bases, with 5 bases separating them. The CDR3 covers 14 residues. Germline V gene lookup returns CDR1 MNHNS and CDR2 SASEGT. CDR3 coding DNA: TGTGCCAGCAGTCGGGACTCTGGGGCCAACGTCCTGACTTTC. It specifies CASSRDSGANVLTF.

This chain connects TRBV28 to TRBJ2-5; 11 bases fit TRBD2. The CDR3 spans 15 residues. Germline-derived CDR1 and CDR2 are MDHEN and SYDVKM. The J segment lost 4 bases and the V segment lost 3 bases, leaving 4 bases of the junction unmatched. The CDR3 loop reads CASSFIAGGGETQYF. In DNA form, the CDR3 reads TGTGCCAGCAGTTTTATAGCGGGAGGGGGAGAGACCCAGTACTTC.

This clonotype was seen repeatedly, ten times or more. The DNA for the CDR3 is TGTGCCAGCAGTTTAGTGGCTAGCGGAACCTACGAGCAGTACTTC. Its protein product is CASSLVASGTYEQYF. The chain combines TRBV27 with TRBJ2-7; 7 bases are shared with TRBD2. CDR3 length equals 15 residues. Germline V gives CDR1 MNHEY, CDR2 SMNVEV (reference sequence). The V and J ends lost 2 bases and 2 bases, in that order; junction bases with no gene match: 6.

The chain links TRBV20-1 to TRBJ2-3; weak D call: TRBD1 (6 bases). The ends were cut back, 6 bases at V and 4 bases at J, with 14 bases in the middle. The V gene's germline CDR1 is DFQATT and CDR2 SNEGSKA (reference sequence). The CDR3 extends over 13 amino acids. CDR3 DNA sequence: TGCAGTGCCACCACAGGGAGCGCAGATACGCAGTATTTT. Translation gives CSATTGSADTQYF.

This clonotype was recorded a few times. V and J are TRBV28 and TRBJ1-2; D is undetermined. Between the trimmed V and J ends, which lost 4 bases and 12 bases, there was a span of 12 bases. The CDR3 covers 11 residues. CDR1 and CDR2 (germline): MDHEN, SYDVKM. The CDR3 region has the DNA TGTGCCAGCAGTTCGTCCTCGAGAAACACCTTC. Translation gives CASSSSSRNTF.